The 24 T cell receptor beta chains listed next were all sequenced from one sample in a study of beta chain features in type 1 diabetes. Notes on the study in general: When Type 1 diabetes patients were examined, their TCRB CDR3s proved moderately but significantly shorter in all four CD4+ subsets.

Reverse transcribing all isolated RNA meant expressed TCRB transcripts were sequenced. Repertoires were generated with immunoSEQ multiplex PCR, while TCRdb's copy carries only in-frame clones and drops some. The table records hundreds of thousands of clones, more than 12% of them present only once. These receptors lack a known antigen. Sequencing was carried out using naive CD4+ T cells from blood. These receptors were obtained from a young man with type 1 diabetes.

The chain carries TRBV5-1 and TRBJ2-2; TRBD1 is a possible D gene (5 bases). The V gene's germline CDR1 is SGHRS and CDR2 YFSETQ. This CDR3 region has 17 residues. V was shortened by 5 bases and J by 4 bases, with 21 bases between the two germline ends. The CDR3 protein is CASRRRIGDQGTGELFF. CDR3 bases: TGCGCCAGCAGACGACGAATAGGGGATCAGGGCACCGGGGAGCTGTTTTTT.

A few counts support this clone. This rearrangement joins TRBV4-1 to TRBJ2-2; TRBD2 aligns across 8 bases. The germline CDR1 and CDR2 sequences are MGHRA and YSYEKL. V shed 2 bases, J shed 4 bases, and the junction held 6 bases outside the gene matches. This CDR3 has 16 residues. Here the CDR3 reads CASSQTGRVGTGELFF. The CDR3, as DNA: TGCGCCAGCAGCCAAACCGGGAGGGTTGGCACCGGGGAGCTGTTTTTT.

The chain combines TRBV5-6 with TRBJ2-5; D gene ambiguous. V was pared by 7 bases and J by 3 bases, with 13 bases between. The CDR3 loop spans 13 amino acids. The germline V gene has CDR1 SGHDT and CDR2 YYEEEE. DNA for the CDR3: TGTGCCAGCTGTTTTGGGTCCAAAGAGACCCAGTACTTC. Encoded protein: CASCFGSKETQYF.

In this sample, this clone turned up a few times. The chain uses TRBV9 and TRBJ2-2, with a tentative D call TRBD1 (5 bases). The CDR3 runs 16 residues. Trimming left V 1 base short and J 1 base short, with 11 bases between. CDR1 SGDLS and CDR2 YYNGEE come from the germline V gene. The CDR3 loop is CASSVFTQGNTGELFF. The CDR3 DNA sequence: TGTGCCAGCAGCGTATTCACCCAGGGGAACACCGGGGAGCTGTTTTTT.

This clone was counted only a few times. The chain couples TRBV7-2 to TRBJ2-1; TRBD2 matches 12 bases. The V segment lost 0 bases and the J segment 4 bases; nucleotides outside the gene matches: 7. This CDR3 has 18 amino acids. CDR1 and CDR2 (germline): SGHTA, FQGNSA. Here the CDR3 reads CASSLASTSGGFYNEQFF. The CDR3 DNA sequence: TGTGCCAGCAGCTTAGCATCCACTAGCGGGGGGTTTTACAATGAGCAGTTCTTC.

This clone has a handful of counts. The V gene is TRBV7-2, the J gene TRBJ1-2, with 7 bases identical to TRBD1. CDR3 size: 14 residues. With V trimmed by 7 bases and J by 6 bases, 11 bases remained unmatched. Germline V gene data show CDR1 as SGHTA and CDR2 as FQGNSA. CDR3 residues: CASTWTPGGNGYTF. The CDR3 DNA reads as TGTGCCAGCACTTGGACCCCAGGGGGAAATGGCTACACCTTC.

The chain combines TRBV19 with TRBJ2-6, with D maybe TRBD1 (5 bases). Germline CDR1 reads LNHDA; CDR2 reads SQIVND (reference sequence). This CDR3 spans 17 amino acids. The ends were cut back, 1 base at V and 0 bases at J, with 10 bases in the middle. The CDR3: CASSIAYRSSGANVLTF. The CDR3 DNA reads TGTGCCAGTAGTATAGCATACAGGAGCTCTGGGGCCAACGTCCTGACTTTC.

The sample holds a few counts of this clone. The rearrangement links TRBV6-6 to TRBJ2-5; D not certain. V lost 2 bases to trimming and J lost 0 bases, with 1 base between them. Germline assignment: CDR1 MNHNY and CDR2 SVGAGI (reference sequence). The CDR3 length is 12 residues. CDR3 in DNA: TGTGCCAGCAGTTACAACCAAGAGACCCAGTACTTC. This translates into CASSYNQETQYF.

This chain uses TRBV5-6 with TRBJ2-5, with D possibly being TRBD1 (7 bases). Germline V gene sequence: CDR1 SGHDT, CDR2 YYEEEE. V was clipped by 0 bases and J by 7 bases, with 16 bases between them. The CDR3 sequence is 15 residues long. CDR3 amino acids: CASSLAGGRRGTQYF. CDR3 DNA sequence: TGTGCCAGCAGCTTGGCAGGGGGGCGGAGGGGGACCCAGTACTTC.

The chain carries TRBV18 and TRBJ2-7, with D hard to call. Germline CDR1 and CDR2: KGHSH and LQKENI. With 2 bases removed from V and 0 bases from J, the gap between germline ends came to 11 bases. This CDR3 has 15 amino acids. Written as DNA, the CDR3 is TGTGCCAGCTCACCAATAAATCCAAGCTCCTACGAGCAGTACTTC. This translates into CASSPINPSSYEQYF.

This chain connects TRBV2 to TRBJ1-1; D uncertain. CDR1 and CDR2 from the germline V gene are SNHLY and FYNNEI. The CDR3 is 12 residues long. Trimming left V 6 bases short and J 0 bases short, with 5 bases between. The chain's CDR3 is CASRFLNTEAFF. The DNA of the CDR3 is TGTGCCAGCAGGTTCCTGAACACTGAAGCTTTCTTT.

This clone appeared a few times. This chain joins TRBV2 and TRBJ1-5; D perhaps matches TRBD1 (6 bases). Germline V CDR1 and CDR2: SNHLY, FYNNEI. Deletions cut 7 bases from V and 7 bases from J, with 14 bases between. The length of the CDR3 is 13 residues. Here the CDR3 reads CASNLVQGQPQHF. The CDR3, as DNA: TGTGCCAGCAACCTTGTTCAGGGGCAGCCCCAGCATTTT.

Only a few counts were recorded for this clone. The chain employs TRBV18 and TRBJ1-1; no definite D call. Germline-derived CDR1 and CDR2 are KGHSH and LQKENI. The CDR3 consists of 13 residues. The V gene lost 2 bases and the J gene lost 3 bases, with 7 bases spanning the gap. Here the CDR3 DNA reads TGTGCCAGCTCACCAAACACAGACACTGAAGCTTTCTTT. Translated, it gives CASSPNTDTEAFF. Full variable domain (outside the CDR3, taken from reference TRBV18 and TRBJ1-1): NAGVMQNPRHLVRRRGQEARLRCSPMKGHSHVYWYRQLPEEGLKFMVYLQKENIIDESGMPKERFSAEFPKEGPSILRIQQVVRGDSAAYFCASSPNTDTEAFFGQGTRLTVV.

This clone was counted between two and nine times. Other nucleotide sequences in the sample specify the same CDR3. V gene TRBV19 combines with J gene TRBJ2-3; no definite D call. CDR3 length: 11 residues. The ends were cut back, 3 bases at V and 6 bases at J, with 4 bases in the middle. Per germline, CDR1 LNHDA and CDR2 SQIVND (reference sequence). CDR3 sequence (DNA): TGTGCCAGTAGTATCGTGGATACGCAGTATTTT. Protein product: CASSIVDTQYF.

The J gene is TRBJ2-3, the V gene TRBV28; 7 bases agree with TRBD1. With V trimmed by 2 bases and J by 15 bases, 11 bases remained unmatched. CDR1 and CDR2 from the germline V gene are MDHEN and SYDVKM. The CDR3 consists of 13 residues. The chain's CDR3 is CASSLRDRDPLYF. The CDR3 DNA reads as TGTGCCAGCAGTTTACGAGACAGGGACCCTCTTTATTTT.

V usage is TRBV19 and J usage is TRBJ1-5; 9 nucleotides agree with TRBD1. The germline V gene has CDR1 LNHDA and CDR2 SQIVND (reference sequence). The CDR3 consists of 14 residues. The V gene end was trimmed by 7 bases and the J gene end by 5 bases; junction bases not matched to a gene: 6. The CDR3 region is CASTSGQGDQPQHF. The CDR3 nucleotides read TGTGCCAGTACATCGGGACAGGGCGATCAGCCCCAGCATTTT.

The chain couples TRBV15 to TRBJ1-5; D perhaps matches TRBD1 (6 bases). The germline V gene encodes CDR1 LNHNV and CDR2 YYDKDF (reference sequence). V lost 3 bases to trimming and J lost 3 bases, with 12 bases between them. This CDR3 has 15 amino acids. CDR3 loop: CATSSSTGNNQPQHF. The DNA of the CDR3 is TGTGCCACCAGCAGTTCTACAGGGAACAATCAGCCCCAGCATTTT. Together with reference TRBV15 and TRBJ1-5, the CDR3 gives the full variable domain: DAMVIQNPRYQVTQFGKPVTLSCSQTLNHNVMYWYQQKSSQAPKLLFHYYDKDFNNEADTPDNFQSRRPNTSFCFLDIRSPGLGDTAMYLCATSSSTGNNQPQHFGDGTRLSIL.

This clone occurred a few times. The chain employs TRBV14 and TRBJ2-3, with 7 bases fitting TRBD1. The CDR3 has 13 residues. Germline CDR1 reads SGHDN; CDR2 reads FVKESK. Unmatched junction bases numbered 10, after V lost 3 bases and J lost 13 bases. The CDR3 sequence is CASSQRTQGQKYF. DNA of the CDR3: TGTGCCAGCAGCCAGAGGACGCAGGGACAGAAGTATTTT.

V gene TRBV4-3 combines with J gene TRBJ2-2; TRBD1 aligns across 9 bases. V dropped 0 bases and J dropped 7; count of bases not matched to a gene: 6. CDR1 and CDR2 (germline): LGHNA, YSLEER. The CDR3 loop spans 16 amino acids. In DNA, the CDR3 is TGCGCCAGCAGCCAAGAACAGGGGGCGGGATACGGGGAGCTGTTTTTT. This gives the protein CASSQEQGAGYGELFF.

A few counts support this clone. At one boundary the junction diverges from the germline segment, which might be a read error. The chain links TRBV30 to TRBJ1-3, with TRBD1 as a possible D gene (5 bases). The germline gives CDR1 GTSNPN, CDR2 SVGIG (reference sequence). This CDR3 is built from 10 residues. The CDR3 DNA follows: TGTGCCTGGGGGGGTTCTCCCCTGGGTTTT. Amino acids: CAWGGSPLGF. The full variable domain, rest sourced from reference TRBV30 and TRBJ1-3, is SQTIHQWPATLVQPVGSPLSLECTVEGTSNPNLYWYRQAAGRGLQLLFYSVGIGQISSEVPQNLSASRPQDRQFILSSKKLLLSDSGFYLCAWGGSPLGFGEGSWLTVV.

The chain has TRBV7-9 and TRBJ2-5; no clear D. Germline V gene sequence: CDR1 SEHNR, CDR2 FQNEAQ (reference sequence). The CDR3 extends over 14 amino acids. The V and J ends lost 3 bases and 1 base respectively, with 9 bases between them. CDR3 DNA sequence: TGTGCCAGCAGCTTGTTATATCCCCAAGAGACCCAGTACTTC. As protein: CASSLLYPQETQYF.

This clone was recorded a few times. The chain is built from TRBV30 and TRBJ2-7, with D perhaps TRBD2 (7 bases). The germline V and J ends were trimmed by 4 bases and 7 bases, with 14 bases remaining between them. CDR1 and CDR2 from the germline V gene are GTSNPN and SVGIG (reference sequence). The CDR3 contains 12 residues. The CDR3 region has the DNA TGTGCCTGGACCCGGCGGGGGCGGGAGCAGTACTTC. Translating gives CAWTRRGREQYF.

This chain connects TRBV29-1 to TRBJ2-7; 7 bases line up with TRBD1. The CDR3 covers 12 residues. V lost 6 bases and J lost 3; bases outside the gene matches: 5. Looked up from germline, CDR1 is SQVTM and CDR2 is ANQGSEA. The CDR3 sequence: CSVTTGIYEQYF. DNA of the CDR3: TGCAGCGTCACGACAGGGATCTACGAGCAGTACTTC.

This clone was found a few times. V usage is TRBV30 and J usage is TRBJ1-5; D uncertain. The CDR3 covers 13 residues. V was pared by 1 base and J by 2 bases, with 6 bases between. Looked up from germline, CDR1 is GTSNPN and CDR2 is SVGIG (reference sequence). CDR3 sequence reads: CAWSGARNQPQHF. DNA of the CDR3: TGTGCCTGGAGTGGGGCCCGCAATCAGCCCCAGCATTTT.